The 13 T cell receptor beta chains presented below share a single source sample, sequenced in a study of blood T cell repertoires in COVID-19. Produced via immunoSEQ multiplex PCR; TCRdb's table is partial and in-frame only. Among fewer than 250,000 clones listed, more than 80% were seen once. The sequenced sample was peripheral blood. The receptors stem from a human donor in a cohort sampled during active COVID-19.

J is TRBJ2-7 and V is TRBV27; TRBD2 matches at 14 bases. Germline values: CDR1 MNHEY, CDR2 SMNVEV (reference sequence). V lost 6 bases to trimming and J lost 6 bases; unmatched junction nucleotides: 10. The CDR3 loop spans 16 amino acids. CDR3 coding DNA: TGTGCCAGCAGCCGTCGACTAGCGGGAGGGCCCCGCGAGCAGTACTTC. Translation: CASSRRLAGGPREQYF.

This rearrangement joins TRBV9 to TRBJ2-3, with 12 bases that match TRBD2. Germline trimming cut 2 bases from V and 0 bases from J; bases unmatched to any gene: 7. The CDR3 sequence is 18 residues long. Germline V gene data show CDR1 as SGDLS and CDR2 as YYNGEE. This chain's CDR3 is CASSVSSGGALSTDTQYF. The CDR3, as DNA: TGTGCCAGCAGCGTCTCTAGCGGGGGGGCCCTTAGCACAGATACGCAGTATTTT.

This chain uses TRBV10-1 with TRBJ2-3; weak D call: TRBD1 (6 bases). The germline gives CDR1 WNHNN, CDR2 SYGVQD (reference sequence). This CDR3 spans 13 amino acids. The V gene lost 5 bases and the J gene lost 7 bases, with 13 bases spanning the gap. The CDR3 nucleotides are TGCGCCAGCAGTATCCCAGGGGTAAATACGCAGTATTTT. Protein sequence: CASSIPGVNTQYF.

The chain couples TRBV5-1 to TRBJ2-6; a weak D match, TRBD1 (5 bases). The CDR3 runs 15 residues. Trimming left V 3 bases short and J 2 bases short, with 9 bases between. Germline V CDR1 and CDR2: SGHRS, YFSETQ. CDR3 nucleotides: TGCGCCAGCAGCTCAGACAGTCCTGGGGCCAACGTCCTGACTTTC. Amino acids: CASSSDSPGANVLTF.

This chain joins TRBV20-1 and TRBJ2-5, with TRBD2 identical over 9 bases. The CDR3 runs 14 residues. V shed 3 bases, J shed 5 bases, and the junction held 7 bases outside the gene matches. CDR1 DFQATT and CDR2 SNEGSKA come from the germline V gene (reference sequence). Here the CDR3 DNA reads TGCAGTGCTAGTGACCGGCGGGGGGGGGAGACCCAGTACTTC. Translating gives CSASDRRGGETQYF.

The chain has TRBV6-2 or TRBV6-3 and TRBJ2-3; 11 positions agree with TRBD2. Losses at the gene ends were 4 bases for V and 6 bases for J; bases not matched to a gene: 6. CDR1 and CDR2 from the germline V gene are MNHEY and SVGEGT. This CDR3 is built from 15 residues. The CDR3 reads CASSFSGRARDTQYF. In nucleotides, the CDR3 is TGTGCCAGCAGTTTTAGCGGGAGGGCCAGGGATACGCAGTATTTT.

This clone was counted once. The chain combines TRBV10-3 with TRBJ2-2, with D perhaps matching TRBD1 (6 bases). The germline CDR1 and CDR2 sequences are ENHRY and SYGVKD. V was shortened by 7 bases and J by 7 bases, with 10 bases between the two germline ends. The CDR3 consists of 12 residues. CDR3 residues: CAINSGVGELFF. The CDR3 DNA sequence: TGTGCCATCAACTCAGGGGTCGGGGAGCTGTTTTTT.

To note about this clone: Relative to the germline gene, one junction end is altered; a read error may explain this. V is TRBV28 and J is TRBJ1-5; maybe TRBD1 (5 bases). Germline V gene sequence: CDR1 MDHEN, CDR2 SYDVKM. The CDR3 has 14 residues. The CDR3 protein is CASSLWTSYQPQHF. In DNA, the CDR3 is TGTGCCAGCAGTCTATGGACATCCTATCAGCCCCAGCATTTT.

The chain couples TRBV6-1 to TRBJ1-2; possibly TRBD1 for D (6 bases). Trimming removed 3 bases at V and 7 bases at J, with 9 bases between. CDR1 is MNHNS and CDR2 is SASEGT in the germline V gene. This CDR3 region has 12 residues. CDR3 amino acids: CASSEAGVGYTF. CDR3 nucleotide sequence: TGTGCCAGCAGTGAGGCAGGGGTTGGCTACACCTTC.

The count of this clone is one. This chain uses TRBV28 with TRBJ2-3, with TRBD2 identical over 7 bases. Germline trimming cut 5 bases from V and 4 bases from J; bases unmatched to any gene: 6. The CDR3 runs 14 residues. The germline gives CDR1 MDHEN, CDR2 SYDVKM. The CDR3 DNA is TGTGCCAGCAGTGGACTAGTGCGGGCAGATACGCAGTATTTT. As protein: CASSGLVRADTQYF.

This chain links TRBV2 with TRBJ2-5, with D possibly being TRBD1 (5 bases). Trimming shortened V by 7 bases and J by 1 base, and 10 bases separated the two germline ends. CDR1 is SNHLY and CDR2 is FYNNEI in the germline V gene. The length of the CDR3 is 13 residues. The CDR3 coding sequence is TGTGCCAGCATCAGGGCAGGCCAAGAGACCCAGTACTTC. Its translation: CASIRAGQETQYF.

This clone has only one observation. The chain has TRBV19 and TRBJ2-3; TRBD1 agrees at 7 bases. The V and J ends lost 0 bases and 6 bases, in that order; junction bases with no gene match: 12. CDR1 and CDR2 from the germline V gene are LNHDA and SQIVND (reference sequence). The CDR3 consists of 17 residues. The CDR3 region is CASSIDQGQIARDTQYF. The CDR3 DNA sequence: TGTGCCAGTAGTATAGATCAGGGACAGATAGCTAGGGATACGCAGTATTTT. Drawing the rest from reference TRBV19 and TRBJ2-3, the complete variable domain is DGGITQSPKYLFRKEGQNVTLSCEQNLNHDAMYWYRQDPGQGLRLIYYSQIVNDFQKGDIAEGYSVSREKKESFPLTVTSAQKNPTAFYLCASSIDQGQIARDTQYFGPGTRLTVL.

This clone occurred a few times. This chain connects TRBV5-8 to TRBJ1-5; D possibly corresponds to TRBD1 (6 bases). With 3 bases removed from V and 4 bases from J, the gap between germline ends came to 8 bases. The CDR3 runs to 13 residues. Per the germline V gene, CDR1 is SGHTS and CDR2 is YDEGEE. CDR3 in amino acids: CASSWDTNQPQHF. CDR3 coding DNA: TGTGCCAGCAGCTGGGACACTAATCAGCCCCAGCATTTT.